Sequencing of this T cell receptor beta chain was carried out in a study of T cell changes during pregnancy in multiple sclerosis. With 0 bases clipped from V and 4 bases from J, the junction kept 10 bases outside the gene matches. The CDR3 totals 17 residues. The germline V gene encodes CDR1 MRHNA and CDR2 SNTAGT. Data came from immunoSEQ multiplex PCR; TCRdb stores just in-frame clones and leaves some out. Of roughly 80,000 clones in the sample, about 90% were seen once. The specimen was peripheral blood, collected before pregnancy. This sequence originates from a female donor with multiple sclerosis, enrolled in a pregnancy study. V usage is TRBV6-4 and J usage is TRBJ2-5; 8 positions agree with TRBD1. CDR3: CASSDSLDRVPTETQYF. The CDR3 nucleotides read TGTGCCAGCAGTGACTCGTTGGACAGGGTACCCACAGAGACCCAGTACTTC.